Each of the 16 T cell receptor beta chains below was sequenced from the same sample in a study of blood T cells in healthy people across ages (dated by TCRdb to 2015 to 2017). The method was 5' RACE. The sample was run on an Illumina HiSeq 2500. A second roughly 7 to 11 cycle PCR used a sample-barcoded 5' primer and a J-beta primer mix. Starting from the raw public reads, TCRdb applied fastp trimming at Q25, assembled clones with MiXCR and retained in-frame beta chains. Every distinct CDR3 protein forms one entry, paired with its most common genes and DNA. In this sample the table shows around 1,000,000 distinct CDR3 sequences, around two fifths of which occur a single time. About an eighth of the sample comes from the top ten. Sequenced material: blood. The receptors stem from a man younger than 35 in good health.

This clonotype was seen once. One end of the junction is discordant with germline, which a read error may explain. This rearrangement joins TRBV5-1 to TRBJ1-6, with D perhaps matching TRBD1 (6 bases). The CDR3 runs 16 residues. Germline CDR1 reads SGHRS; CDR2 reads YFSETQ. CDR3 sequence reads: CAGSPGTNSYNSPLHF. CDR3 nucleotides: TGCGCCGGCAGCCCAGGGACAAACTCCTATAATTCACCCCTCCACTTT.

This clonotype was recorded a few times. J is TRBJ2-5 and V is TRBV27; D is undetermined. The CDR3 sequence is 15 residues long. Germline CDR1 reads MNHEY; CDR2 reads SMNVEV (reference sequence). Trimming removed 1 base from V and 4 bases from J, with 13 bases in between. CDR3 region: CASSLFLERGETQYF. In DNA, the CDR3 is TGTGCCAGCAGTTTATTTCTTGAGAGAGGAGAGACCCAGTACTTC.

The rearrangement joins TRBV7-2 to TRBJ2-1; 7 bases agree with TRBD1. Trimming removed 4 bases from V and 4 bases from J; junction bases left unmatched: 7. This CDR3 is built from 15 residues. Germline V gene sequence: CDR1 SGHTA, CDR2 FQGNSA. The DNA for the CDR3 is TGTGCCAGCAGCTCCAGTAGGGGGCCTTACAATGAGCAGTTCTTC. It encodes CASSSSRGPYNEQFF.

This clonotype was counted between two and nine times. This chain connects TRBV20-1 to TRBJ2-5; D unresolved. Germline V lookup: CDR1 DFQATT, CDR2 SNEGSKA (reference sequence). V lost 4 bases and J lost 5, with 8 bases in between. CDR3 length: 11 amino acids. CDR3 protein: CSATGRETQYF. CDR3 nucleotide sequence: TGCAGTGCTACCGGAAGGGAGACCCAGTACTTC.

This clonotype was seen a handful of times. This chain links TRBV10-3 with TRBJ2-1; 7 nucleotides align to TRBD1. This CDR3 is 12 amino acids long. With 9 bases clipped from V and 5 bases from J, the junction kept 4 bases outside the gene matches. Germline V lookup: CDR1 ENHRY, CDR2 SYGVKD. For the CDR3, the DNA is TGTGCCATGAGGACAGGAGACAATGAGCAGTTCTTC. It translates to CAMRTGDNEQFF.

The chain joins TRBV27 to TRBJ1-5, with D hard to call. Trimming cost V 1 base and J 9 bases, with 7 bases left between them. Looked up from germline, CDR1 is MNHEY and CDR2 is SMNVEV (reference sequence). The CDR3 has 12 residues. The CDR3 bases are TGTGCCAGCAGTTTATTTCCAGGGCCCCAGCATTTT. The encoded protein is CASSLFPGPQHF.

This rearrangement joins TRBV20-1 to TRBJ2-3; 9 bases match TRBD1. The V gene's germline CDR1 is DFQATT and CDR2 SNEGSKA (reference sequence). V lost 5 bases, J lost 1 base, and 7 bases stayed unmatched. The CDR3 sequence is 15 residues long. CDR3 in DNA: TGCAGTGCTCGGCGGGGACAGGGCCGCACAGATACGCAGTATTTT. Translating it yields CSARRGQGRTDTQYF.

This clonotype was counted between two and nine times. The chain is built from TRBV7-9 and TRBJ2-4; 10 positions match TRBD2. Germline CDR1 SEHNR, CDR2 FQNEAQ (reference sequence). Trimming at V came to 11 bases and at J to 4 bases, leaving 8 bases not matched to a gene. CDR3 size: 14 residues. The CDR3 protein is CALSLSGGKNIQYF. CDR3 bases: TGTGCCCTTTCCCTTAGCGGGGGGAAAAACATTCAGTACTTC. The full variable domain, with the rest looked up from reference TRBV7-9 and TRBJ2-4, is DTGVSQNPRHKITKRGQNVTFRCDPISEHNRLYWYRQTLGQGPEFLTYFQNEAQLEKSRLLSDRFSAERPKGSFSTLEIQRTEQGDSAMYLCALSLSGGKNIQYFGAGTRLSVL.

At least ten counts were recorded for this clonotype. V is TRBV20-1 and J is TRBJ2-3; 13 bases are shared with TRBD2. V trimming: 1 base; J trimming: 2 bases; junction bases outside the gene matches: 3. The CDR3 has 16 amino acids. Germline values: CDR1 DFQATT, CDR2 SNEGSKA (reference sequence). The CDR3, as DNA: TGCAGTGCTAGAGCGACTAGCGGGGGGTCCACAGATACGCAGTATTTT. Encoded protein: CSARATSGGSTDTQYF.

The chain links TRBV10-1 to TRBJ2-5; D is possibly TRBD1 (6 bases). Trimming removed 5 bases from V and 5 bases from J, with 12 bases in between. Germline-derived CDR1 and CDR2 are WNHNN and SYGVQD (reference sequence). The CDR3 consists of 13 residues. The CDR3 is CASSQIRGETQYF. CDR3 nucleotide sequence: TGCGCCAGCAGTCAAATTAGGGGGGAGACCCAGTACTTC.

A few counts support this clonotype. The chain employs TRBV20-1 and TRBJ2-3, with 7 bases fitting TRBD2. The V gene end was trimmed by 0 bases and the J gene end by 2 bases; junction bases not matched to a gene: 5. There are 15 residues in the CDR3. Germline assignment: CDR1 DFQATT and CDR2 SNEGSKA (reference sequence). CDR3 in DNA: TGCAGTGCTAGAGATTTCCGGGGGGACACAGATACGCAGTATTTT. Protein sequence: CSARDFRGDTDTQYF.

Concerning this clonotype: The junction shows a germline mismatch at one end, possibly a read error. The CDR3 loop is CATSAERVAKNIQYF. CDR3 nucleotide sequence: TGTGCCACCAGTGCTGAAAGGGTCGCCAAAAACATTCAGTACTTC. V and J are TRBV10-3 and TRBJ2-4; D is uncertain. Germline-derived CDR1 and CDR2 are ENHRY and SYGVKD. The CDR3 spans 15 residues.

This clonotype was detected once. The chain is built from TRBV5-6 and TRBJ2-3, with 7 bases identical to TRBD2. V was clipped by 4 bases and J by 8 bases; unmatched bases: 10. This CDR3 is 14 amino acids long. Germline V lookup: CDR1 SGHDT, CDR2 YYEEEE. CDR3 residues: CASSPGLVRGTQYF. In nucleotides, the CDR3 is TGTGCCAGCAGCCCCGGACTAGTCCGCGGTACGCAGTATTTT.

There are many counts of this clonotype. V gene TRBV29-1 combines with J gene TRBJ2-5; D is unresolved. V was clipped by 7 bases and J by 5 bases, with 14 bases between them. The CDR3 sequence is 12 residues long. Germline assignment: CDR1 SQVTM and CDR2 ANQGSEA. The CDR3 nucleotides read TGCAGCGCCCAAATCCATCCCGAGACCCAGTACTTC. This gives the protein CSAQIHPETQYF.

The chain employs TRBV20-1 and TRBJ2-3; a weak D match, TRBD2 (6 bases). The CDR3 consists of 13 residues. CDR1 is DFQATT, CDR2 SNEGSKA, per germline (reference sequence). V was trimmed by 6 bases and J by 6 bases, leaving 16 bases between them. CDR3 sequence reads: CSAWPGERDTQYF. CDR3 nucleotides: TGCAGTGCGTGGCCGGGAGAGCGGGATACGCAGTATTTT.

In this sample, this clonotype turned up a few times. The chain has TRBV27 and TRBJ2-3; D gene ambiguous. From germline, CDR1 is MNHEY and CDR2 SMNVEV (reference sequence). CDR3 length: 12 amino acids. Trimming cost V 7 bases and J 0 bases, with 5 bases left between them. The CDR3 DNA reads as TGTGCCAGCATCTTCAGCACAGATACGCAGTATTTT. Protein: CASIFSTDTQYF.